Reported below is one TCR beta chain. This clone was seen more than once but under ten times. No antigen is known for it. One base away there is no much larger clone; base qualities are not given. According to the study, the label for this sample's treatment or condition signals: oral pan-JAK inhibitor, 5-10 mg twice daily. Peripheral blood and lesional scalp punch biopsies were obtained from patients with alopecia areata. PBMCs were isolated by density centrifugation and stained for CD3, CD4 and CD8, and CD4+ and CD8+ T cells were sorted on a FACSAria. This sample was taken from a study of CD8+ T cells in alopecia areata (dated by TCRdb to the late 2010s). About the study as a whole: Treated patients were enrolled in an open-label pilot trial of oral tofacitinib, 5 to 10 mg twice daily, for moderate-to-severe alopecia areata. Human TCRbeta sequencing covered scalp tissue and sorted CD4+ and CD8+ peripheral blood T cells from patchy and totalis/universalis alopecia areata patients and healthy controls. The study used high-throughput TCRbeta sequencing to examine T cell clonal expansion in alopecia areata, in both the C3H/HeJ mouse model and human patients. RNA was obtained with the PAXgene miRNA kit for fixed scalp, the miRNeasy kit for PBMCs, and the RNeasy kit for mouse skin. Disease severity in treated patients was measured with the SALT score, which quantifies the percentage of affected scalp surface area. TCRbeta CDR3 regions were amplified by immunoSEQ multiplex PCR with 35 Vbeta forward and 13 Jbeta reverse primers. Patients received tofacitinib for 6 to 18 months and were then followed off drug for 6 months to check for delayed response and recurrence. Scalp clonality was compared across normal scalp (n=4), patchy alopecia areata scalp (n=8), and alopecia totalis/universalis scalp (n=8). Patients on tofacitinib were biopsied at baseline and after 4 and 24 weeks of treatment, and several of the patients also had a later scalp biopsy.

The library was prepared using the immunoSEQ multiplex PCR assay. RNA was extracted from all samples and reverse transcribed into cDNA as template for TCR sequencing. SuperScript III was used to make first-strand cDNA, primed with a 2:1 mix of oligo-dT and random hexamers. Amplification bias was assessed with a synthetic immune receptor repertoire, and residual bias was removed computationally. The original methods were these. Raw reads were preprocessed to remove errors, and CDR3 was defined according to IMGT conventions as the region from the conserved cysteine to phenylalanine. To get clonality, Shannon entropy was normalized by log2 of the number of productive unique TCRs and the result was subtracted from 1. Scalp TCRbeta sequences were cross-referenced with sorted blood CD4 and CD8 repertoires so that the CD4 or CD8 identity of scalp clones could be inferred. TCRdb obtained this table from immuneACCESS and retained in-frame rearrangements with V and J assigned. These tables miss some clones; where compared with another copy, unresolved V genes account for less than half of the shortfall, and the remainder is unexplained. V, J and clone size were drawn from that table, and D and trimming were deduced from the DNA. This sample comprises around 190,000 clones, about three fifths of them detected only once. The ten largest make up about 1.3% of the sample.

On the study overall, not on this receptor specifically: Higher clonality and more expanded CD8+ clones were observed in lesional scalp than in normal scalp, particularly in alopecia totalis/universalis, a finding suggestive of antigenic drive. Scalp TCR repertoire analysis is complicated because resident alphabeta T cells in normal human skin are also sequenced, whereas mouse skin is dominated by gammadelta T cells. With tofacitinib, both scalp clonality and the number of expanded CD8+ clones among the top 100 scalp clones went down significantly. Because the treated cohort was small and had only one nonresponder, larger studies are needed to examine links between baseline CD8+ expansion and response. Compared with mice, TCR sequences shared between patients were less clear, possibly partly because of HLA diversity across the patient population. During tofacitinib treatment, many expanded lesional clones remained in scalp and blood, and this persistence may partly explain relapse after treatment is stopped.

The CDR3 goes from the cysteine to the phenylalanine over 14 residues. Only the CDR3 part of the read is kept: 42 bases, read in frame from the first base. A distance of 12 bases separates the germline ends of V and J, which lose 3 bases and 6 bases respectively. The germline V gene provides CDR1 SNHLY and CDR2 FYNNEI. The rearrangement joined TRBV2 to TRBJ1-5; the D gene is not confidently resolved. The sequence was obtained from a human donor with alopecia areata. This material consisted of CD4+ T cells sorted from blood, taken between weeks 49 and 50, from a patient treated with tofacitinib. The nucleotide sequence reads as follows: TGTGCCAGCAGTGAGAGTAGGACTCCTCAGCCCCAGCATTTT. This is translated as CASSESRTPQPQHF.